Sequencing of this T cell receptor (beta chain) was carried out in a study of blood T cell repertoires in COVID-19. Across the study: Samples taken during acute and convalescent COVID-19 were collected in the United States, Italy and Spain. PBMCs, B-cell-depleted T cells, or T cells were the source of the cDNA or gDNA that made up the material.

CDR1 is SGHTA and CDR2 is FQGNSA in the germline V gene. The CDR3 contains 15 residues. V was pared by 1 base and J by 5 bases, with 3 bases of the junction left unmatched. Data came from immunoSEQ multiplex PCR; TCRdb stores just in-frame clones and leaves some out. The repertoire consists of under 100,000 clones, with around 87% occurring once and the leading ten covering approximately 15%. The clonotype was recovered from a male donor with acute or convalescent COVID-19. Source material: peripheral blood. The chain combines TRBV7-2 with TRBJ2-1; 9 bases match TRBD2. The CDR3 DNA follows: TGTGCCAGCAGCTTAGAGGTAGCGGGGGACAATGAGCAGTTCTTC. Protein sequence: CASSLEVAGDNEQFF.